This T cell receptor (beta chain) appears in the sequencing data of a study of persistence of HIV-infected CD4 T cells. V lost 1 base, J lost 7 bases, and 11 bases lay in between. CDR3 length: 14 residues. Germline lookup yields CDR1 MNHNS and CDR2 SASEGT. This was the immunoSEQ version 4 assay in survey mode. Genomic DNA was diluted to roughly 9.4 ng/uL, up to 1 ug per sample. Clones were sequenced by immunoSEQ multiplex PCR, and TCRdb holds only the in-frame ones, with some missing. The data contain 25,000 to 35,000 clones, over 65% of them seen just once; the ten biggest clones take up 0.81%. The stimulus was lysate of CMV-infected fibroblasts, about 11 ug/mL. Memory cells lacking CD40L and CD69 with high CD45RO were sorted. This clone is labeled medium-sized. Antigen specificity is unknown.

This specimen was CD4+ T cells sorted from PBMCs after approximately 19-hour stimulation, taken from a patient who received antiretroviral therapy. The source is an adult woman with HIV who was CMV-seropositive. The chain is built from TRBV6-1 and TRBJ2-1; D unresolved. DNA for the CDR3: TGTGCCAGCAGTGAAGAGAGGCCCCCTAATGAGCAGTTCTTC. Its translation is CASSEERPPNEQFF.